This T cell receptor (beta chain) was retrieved from a study of PD-1 blockade in classical Hodgkin lymphoma. Study findings and constraints: The study found that TCR diversity rose significantly by C4D1 in CD4+ but not CD8+ cells. Repertoire difference causes, possibly disease activity or prior therapy, remain undefined.

The data were produced by immunoSEQ multiplex PCR, yet TCRdb's version contains in-frame clones alone and is incomplete. The sample records 20,000 to 25,000 clones, about 68% being singletons. This clone was seen a few times. Its antigen remains unidentified. With no exception, relapse followed autologous stem cell transplantation in all patients, and brentuximab vedotin exposure varied. With 8 bases removed from V and 3 bases from J, the gap between germline ends came to 10 bases. The CDR3 has 12 residues. Germline V gene data show CDR1 as MDHEN and CDR2 as SYDVKM. The V call is TRBV28, the J call TRBJ1-1; D gene uncertain. Specimen: peripheral blood mononuclear cells (PBMCs), collected at baseline. This TCR came from a human donor with classical Hodgkin lymphoma. The CDR3 loop is CASRKTYTEAFF. CDR3 coding DNA: TGTGCCAGCCGAAAGACCTACACTGAAGCTTTCTTT.